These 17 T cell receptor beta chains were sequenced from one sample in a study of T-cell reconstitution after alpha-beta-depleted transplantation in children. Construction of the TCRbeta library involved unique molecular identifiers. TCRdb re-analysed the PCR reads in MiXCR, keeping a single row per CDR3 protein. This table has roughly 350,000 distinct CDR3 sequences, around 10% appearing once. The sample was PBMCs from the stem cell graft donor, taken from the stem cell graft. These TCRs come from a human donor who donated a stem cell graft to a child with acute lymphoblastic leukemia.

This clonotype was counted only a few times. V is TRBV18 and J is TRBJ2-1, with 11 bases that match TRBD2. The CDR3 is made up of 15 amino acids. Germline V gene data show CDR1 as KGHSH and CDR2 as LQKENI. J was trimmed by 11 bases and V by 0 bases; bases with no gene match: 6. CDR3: CASSPPGLAEKKQFF. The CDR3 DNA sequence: TGTGCCAGCTCACCACCGGGACTAGCGGAGAAGAAGCAGTTCTTC. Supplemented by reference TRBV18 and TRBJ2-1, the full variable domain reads NAGVMQNPRHLVRRRGQEARLRCSPMKGHSHVYWYRQLPEEGLKFMVYLQKENIIDESGMPKERFSAEFPKEGPSILRIQQVVRGDSAAYFCASSPPGLAEKKQFFGPGTRLTVL.

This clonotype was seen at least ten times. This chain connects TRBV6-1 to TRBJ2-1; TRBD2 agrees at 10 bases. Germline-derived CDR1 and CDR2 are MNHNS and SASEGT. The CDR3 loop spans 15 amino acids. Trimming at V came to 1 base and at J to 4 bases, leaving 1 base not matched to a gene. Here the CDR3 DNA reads TGTGCCAGCAGTGAAGGGACTAGCGGATACAATGAGCAGTTCTTC. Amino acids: CASSEGTSGYNEQFF.

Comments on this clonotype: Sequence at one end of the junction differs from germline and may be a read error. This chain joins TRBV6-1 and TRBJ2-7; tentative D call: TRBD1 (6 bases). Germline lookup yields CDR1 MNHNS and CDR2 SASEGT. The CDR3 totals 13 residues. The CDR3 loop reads CAGSLGTPYEQYF. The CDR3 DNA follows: TGTGCCGGCAGCCTCGGGACACCCTACGAGCAGTACTTC.

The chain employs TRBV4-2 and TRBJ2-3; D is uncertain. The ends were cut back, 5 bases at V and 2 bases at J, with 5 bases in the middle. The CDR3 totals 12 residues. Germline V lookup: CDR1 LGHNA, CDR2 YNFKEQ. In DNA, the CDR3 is TGTGCCAGCAGCGGTCCCACAGATACGCAGTATTTT. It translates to CASSGPTDTQYF.

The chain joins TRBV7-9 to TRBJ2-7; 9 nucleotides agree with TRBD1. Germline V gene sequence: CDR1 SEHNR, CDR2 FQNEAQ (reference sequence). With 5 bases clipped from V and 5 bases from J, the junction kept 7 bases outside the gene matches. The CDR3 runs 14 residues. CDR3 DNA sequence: TGTGCCAGCAGCCCGGGACAGGGAGTCCACGAGCAGTACTTC. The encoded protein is CASSPGQGVHEQYF.

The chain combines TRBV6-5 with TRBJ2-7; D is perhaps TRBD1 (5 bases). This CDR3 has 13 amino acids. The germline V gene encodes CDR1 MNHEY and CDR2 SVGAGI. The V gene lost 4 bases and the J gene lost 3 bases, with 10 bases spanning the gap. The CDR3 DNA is TGTGCCAGCAGTTCCGCAGGGTACTACGAGCAGTACTTC. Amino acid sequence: CASSSAGYYEQYF.

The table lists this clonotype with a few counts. CDR3 nucleotide sequence: TGTGCCATCAGAACTAGCGGGATCCGCAATGAGCAGTTCTTC. Translation: CAIRTSGIRNEQFF. V and J are TRBV10-3 and TRBJ2-1; 10 nucleotides align to TRBD2. CDR1 and CDR2 (germline): ENHRY, SYGVKD. The V and J ends lost 6 bases and 6 bases, in that order; junction bases with no gene match: 5. The CDR3 sequence is 14 residues long.

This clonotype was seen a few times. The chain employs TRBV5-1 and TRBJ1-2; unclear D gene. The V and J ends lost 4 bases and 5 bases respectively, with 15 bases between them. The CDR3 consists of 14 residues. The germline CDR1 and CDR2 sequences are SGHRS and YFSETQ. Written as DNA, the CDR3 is TGCGCCAGCAGCGAGGACTTCCCGGTGTATGGCTACACCTTC. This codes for CASSEDFPVYGYTF.

This chain's CDR3 is CASSFLTGESPRVSDTGELFF. CDR3 DNA: TGTGCCAGCAGCTTCCTGACAGGGGAGTCTCCCCGGGTCTCGGACACCGGGGAGCTGTTTTTT. The rearrangement links TRBV7-6 to TRBJ2-2; 8 bases agree with TRBD1. This CDR3 region has 21 residues. With 3 bases clipped from V and 3 bases from J, the junction kept 21 bases outside the gene matches. CDR1 SGHVS and CDR2 FNYEAQ come from the germline V gene.

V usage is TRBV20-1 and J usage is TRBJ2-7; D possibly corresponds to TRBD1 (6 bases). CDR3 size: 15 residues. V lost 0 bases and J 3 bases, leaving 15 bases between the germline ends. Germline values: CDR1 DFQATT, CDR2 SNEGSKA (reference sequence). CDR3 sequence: CSAREHDRISYEQYF. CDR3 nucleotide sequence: TGCAGTGCTAGAGAACACGACAGGATTAGCTACGAGCAGTACTTC.

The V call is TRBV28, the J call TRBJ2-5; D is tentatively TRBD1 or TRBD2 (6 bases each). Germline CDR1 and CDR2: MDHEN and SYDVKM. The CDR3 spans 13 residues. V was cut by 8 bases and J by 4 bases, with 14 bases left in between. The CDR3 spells CASGTGRGETQYF. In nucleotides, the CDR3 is TGTGCCAGCGGTACAGGGCGGGGAGAGACCCAGTACTTC.

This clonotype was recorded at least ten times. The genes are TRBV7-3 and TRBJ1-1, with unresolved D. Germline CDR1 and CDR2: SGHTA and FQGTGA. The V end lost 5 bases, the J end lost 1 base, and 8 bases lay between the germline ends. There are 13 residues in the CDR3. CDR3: CASSLTRNTEAFF. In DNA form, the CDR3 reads TGTGCCAGCAGCCTGACCAGGAACACTGAAGCTTTCTTT.

The CDR3 sequence is CASSWLGGRWAETQYF. Written as DNA, the CDR3 is TGTGCCAGCAGTTGGCTCGGCGGGAGATGGGCAGAGACCCAGTACTTC. The gene calls are TRBV7-2 and TRBJ2-5, with 7 bases lining up with TRBD2. The CDR3 covers 16 residues. CDR1 SGHTA and CDR2 FQGNSA come from the germline V gene. The ends lost 6 bases at V and 4 bases at J; junction bases unmatched: 14. The full variable domain, rest sourced from reference TRBV7-2 and TRBJ2-5, is GAGVSQSPSNKVTEKGKDVELRCDPISGHTALYWYRQSLGQGLEFLIYFQGNSAPDKSGLPSDRFSAERTGGSVSTLTIQRTQQEDSAVYLCASSWLGGRWAETQYFGPGTRLLVL.

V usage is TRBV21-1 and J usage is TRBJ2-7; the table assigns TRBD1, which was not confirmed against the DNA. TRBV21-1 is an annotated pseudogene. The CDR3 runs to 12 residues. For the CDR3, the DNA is TGTGCCAGCAGCCCGCCACAGGGCGAGCAGTACTTC. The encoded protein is CASSPPQGEQYF.

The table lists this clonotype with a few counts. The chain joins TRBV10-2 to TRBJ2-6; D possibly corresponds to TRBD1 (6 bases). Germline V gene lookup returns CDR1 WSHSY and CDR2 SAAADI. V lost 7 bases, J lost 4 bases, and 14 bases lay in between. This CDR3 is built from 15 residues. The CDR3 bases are TGCGCCAGCAACGGTCAGGGGACGGGGGCCAACGTCCTGACTTTC. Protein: CASNGQGTGANVLTF.

The CDR3 sequence is CASSNRRPNTGELFF. CDR3 DNA sequence: TGTGCCAGCAGCAATCGGAGGCCGAACACCGGGGAGCTGTTTTTT. The rearrangement links TRBV21-1 to TRBJ2-2; TRBD2 is taken as the D call from the table, unchecked against the DNA. TRBV21-1 is listed as a pseudogene. The CDR3 runs 15 residues.

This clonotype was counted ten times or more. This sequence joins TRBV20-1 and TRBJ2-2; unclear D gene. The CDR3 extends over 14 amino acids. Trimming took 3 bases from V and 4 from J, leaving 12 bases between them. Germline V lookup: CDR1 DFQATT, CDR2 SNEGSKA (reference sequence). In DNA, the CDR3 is TGCAGTGCTAGGCCAAAGAATCCCACCGGGGAGCTGTTTTTT. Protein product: CSARPKNPTGELFF.